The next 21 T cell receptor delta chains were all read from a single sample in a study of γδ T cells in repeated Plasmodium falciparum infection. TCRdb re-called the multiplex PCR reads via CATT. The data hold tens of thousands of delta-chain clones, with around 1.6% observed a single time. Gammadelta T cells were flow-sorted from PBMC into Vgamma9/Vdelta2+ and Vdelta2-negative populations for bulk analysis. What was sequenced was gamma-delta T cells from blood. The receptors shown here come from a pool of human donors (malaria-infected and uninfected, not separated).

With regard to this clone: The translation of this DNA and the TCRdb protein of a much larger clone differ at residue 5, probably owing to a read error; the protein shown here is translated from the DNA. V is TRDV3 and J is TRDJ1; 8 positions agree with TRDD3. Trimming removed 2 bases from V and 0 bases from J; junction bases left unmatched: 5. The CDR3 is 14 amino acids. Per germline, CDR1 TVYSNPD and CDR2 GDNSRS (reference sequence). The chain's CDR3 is CAFRRLGDTDKLIF. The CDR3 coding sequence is TGTGCCTTTCGACGACTGGGGGACACCGATAAACTCATCTTT. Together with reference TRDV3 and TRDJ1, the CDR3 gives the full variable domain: CDKVTQSSPDQTVASGSEVVLLCTYDTVYSNPDLFWYRIRPDYSFQFVFYGDNSRSEGADFTQGRFSVKHILTQKAFHLVISPVRTEDSATYYCAFRRLGDTDKLIFGKGTRVTVEP.

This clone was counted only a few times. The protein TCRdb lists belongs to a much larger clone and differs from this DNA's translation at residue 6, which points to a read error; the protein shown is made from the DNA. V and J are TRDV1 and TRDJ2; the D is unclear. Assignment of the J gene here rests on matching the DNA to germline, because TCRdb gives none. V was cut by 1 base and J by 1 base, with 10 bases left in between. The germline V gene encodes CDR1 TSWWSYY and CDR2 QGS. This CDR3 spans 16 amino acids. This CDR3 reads CALGEQITLLTAQLFF. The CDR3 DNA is TGTGCTCTTGGGGAACAGATCACCCTTTTGACAGCACAACTCTTCTTT.

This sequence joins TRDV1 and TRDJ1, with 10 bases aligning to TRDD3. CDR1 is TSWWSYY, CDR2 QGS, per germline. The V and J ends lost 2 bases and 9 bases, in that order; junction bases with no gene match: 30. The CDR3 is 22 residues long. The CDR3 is CALGENSCAGGYGRFWGRELIF. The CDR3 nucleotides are TGTGCTCTTGGGGAAAATAGCTGTGCTGGGGGATATGGGCGGTTCTGGGGCCGAGAACTCATCTTT.

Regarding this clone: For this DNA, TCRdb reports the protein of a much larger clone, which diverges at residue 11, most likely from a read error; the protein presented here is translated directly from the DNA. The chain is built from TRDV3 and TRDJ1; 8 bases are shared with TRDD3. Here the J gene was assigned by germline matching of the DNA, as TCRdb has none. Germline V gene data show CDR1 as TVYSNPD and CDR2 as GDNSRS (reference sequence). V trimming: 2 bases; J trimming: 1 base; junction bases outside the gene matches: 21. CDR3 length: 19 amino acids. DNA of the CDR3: TGTGCCTTTTATTTTCCAACTCACTGGGGGGTACCATGCACCGATAAACTCATCTTT. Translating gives CAFYFPTHWGVPCTDKLIF.

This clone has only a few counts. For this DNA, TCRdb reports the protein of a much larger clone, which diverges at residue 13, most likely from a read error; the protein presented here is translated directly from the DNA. The CDR3: CALGDPGILYTDRLIF. CDR3 nucleotide sequence: TGTGCTCTTGGGGATCCCGGCATCCTATACACCGATAGACTCATCTTT. V usage is TRDV1 and J usage is TRDJ1, with D possibly matching TRDD2 (5 bases). TCRdb carries no J gene annotation; the J gene was assigned here by matching the DNA with germline. CDR3 length equals 16 residues. In germline, CDR1 is TSWWSYY, CDR2 QGS.

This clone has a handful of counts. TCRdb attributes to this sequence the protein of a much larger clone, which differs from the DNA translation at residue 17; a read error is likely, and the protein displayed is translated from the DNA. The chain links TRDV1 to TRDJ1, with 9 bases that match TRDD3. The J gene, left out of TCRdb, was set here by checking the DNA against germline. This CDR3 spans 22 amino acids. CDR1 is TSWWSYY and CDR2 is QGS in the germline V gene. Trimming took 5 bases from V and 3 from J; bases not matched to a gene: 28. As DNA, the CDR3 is TGTGCTCTTGGGCCCCTGGAATTCCTTCGATCTATACTGGGGGACTACGCCGATAAACTCATCTTT. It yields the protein CALGPLEFLRSILGDYADKLIF.

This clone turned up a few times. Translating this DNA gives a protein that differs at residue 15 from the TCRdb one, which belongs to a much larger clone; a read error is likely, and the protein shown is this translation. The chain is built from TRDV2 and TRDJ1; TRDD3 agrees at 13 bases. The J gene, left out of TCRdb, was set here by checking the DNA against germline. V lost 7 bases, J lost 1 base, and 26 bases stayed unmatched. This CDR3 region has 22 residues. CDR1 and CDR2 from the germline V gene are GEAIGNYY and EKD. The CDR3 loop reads CAWLFLCSRTGGYGICTDKLIF. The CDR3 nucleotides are TGTGCCTGGCTATTTCTTTGCTCTCGGACTGGGGGATACGGAATATGCACCGATAAACTCATCTTT.

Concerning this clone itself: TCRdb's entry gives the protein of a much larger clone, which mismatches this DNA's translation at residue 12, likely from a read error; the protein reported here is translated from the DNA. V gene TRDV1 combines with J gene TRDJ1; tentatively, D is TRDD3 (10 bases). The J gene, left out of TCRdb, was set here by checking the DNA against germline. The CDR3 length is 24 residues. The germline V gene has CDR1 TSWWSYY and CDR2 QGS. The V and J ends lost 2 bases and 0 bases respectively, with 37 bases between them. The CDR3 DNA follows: TGTGCTCTTGGGGAAATCGGCCTTCCTACGAAACGTACTGGGGGATTCCTATACACCGATAAACTCATCTTT. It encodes CALGEIGLPTKRTGGFLYTDKLIF.

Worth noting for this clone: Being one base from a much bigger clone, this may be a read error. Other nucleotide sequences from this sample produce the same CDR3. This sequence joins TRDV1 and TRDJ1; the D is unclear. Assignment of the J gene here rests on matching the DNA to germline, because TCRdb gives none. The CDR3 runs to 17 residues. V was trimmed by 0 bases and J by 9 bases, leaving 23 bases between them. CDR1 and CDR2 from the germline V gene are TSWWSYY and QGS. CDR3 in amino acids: CALGELPTLRGGTELIF. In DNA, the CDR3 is TGTGCTCTTGGGGAACTTCCAACCTTACGAGGTGGGACAGAACTCATCTTT.

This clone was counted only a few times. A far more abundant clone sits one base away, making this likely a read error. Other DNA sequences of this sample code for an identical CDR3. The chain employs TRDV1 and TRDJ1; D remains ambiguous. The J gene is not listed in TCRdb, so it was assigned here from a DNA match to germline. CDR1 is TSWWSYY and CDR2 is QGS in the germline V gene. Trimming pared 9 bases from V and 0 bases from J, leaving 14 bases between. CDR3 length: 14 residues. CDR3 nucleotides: TGTGCTCTCGGGAAGGGCTCGTACACCGATAAACTCATCTTT. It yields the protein CALGKGSYTDKLIF.

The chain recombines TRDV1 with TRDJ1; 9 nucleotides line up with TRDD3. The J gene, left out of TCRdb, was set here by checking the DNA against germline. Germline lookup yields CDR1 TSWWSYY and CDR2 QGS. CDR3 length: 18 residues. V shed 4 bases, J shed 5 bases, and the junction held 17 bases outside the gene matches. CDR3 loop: CALGVFSYGGYITDKLIF. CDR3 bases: TGTGCTCTTGGGGTTTTTTCCTACGGGGGATACATTACTGATAAACTCATCTTT.

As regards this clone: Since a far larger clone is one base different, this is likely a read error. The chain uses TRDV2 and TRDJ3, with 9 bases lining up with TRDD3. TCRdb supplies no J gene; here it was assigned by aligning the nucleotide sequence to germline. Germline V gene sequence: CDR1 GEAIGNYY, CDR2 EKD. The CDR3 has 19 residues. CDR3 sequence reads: CACDIVLGDSSWDTRQMFF. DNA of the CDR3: TGTGCCTGTGACATCGTACTGGGGGACAGCTCCTGGGACACCAGACAGATGTTTTTC.

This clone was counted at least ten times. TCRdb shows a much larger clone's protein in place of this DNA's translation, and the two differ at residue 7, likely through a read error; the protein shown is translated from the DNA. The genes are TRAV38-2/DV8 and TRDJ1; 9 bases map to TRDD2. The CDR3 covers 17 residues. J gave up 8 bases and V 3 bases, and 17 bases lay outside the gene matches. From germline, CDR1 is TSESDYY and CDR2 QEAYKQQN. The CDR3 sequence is CAYRTPDLPTPLSKLIF. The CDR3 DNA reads TGTGCTTATAGGACCCCAGACCTTCCTACCCCTCTATCGAAACTCATCTTT.

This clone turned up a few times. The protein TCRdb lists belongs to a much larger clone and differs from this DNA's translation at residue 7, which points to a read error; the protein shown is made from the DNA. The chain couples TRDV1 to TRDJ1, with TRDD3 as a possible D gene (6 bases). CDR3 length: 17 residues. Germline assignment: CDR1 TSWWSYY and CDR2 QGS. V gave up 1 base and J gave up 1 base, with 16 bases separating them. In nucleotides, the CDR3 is TGTGCTCTTGGGGAACCCCGGGAGGGGATTTCCACCGATAAACTCATCTTT. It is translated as CALGEPREGISTDKLIF.

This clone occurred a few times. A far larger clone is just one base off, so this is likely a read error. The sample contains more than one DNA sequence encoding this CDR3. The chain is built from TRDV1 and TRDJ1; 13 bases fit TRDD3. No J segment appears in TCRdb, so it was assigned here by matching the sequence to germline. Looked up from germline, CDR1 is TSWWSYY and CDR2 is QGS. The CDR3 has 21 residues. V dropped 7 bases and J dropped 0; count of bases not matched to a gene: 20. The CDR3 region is CALDLPPEYWGIRGHTDKLIF. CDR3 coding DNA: TGTGCTCTTGACCTACCTCCTGAGTACTGGGGGATACGGGGACACACCGATAAACTCATCTTT.

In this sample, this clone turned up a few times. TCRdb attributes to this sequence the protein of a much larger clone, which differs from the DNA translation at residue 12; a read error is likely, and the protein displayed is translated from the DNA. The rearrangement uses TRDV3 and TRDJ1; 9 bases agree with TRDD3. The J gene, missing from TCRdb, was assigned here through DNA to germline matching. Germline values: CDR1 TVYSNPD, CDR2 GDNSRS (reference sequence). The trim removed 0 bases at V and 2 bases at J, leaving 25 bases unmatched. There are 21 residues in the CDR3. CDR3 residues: CAFRLTFFRWGMRRDTDKLIF. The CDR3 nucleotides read TGTGCCTTTAGGTTAACGTTCTTTCGCTGGGGGATGCGTCGGGATACCGATAAACTCATCTTT.

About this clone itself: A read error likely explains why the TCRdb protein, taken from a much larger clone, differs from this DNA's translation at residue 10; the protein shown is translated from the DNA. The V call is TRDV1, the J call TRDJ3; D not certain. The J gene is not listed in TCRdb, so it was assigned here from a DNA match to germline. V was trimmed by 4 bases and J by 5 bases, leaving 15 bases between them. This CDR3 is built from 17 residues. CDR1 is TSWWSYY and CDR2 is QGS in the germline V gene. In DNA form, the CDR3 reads TGTGCTCTTGGGGTAAACCACAGGCCCCGGGACACCCGACAGATGTTTTTC. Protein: CALGVNHRPRDTRQMFF.

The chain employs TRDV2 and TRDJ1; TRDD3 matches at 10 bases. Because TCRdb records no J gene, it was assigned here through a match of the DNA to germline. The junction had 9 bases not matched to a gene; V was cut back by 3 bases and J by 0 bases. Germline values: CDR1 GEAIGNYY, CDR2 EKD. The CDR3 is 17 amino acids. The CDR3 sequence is CACDQTGGLSYTDKLIF. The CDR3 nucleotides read TGTGCCTGTGACCAAACTGGGGGATTGTCCTACACCGATAAACTCATCTTT.

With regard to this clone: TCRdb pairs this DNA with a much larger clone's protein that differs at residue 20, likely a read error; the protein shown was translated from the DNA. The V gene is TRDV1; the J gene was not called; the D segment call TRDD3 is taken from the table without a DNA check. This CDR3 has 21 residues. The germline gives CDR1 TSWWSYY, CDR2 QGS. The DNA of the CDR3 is TGTGCTCTTGGGGTTGGCCTTCCTGTGGATCACTGGGGGGTCCCGACCGATAAACTCACCTTT. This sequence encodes CALGVGLPVDHWGVPTDKLTF.

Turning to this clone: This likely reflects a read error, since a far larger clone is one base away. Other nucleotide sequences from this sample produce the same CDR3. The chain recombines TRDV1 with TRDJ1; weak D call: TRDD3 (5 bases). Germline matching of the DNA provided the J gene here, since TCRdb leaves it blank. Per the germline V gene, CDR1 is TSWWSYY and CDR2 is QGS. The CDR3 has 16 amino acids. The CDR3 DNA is TGTGCCCTTGGGGAATACCGTCCTGGGTACACCGATAAACTCATCTTT. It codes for CALGEYRPGYTDKLIF.

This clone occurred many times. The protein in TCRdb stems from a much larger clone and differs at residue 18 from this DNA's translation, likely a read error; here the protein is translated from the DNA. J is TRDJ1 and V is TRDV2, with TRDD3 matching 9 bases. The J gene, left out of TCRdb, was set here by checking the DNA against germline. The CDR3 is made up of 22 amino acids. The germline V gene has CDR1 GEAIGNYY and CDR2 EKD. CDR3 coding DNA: TGTGCCTGTGATAAACGCCCTCGTCGGGGGGATACCCCAAACTCGTACACCGGTAAACTCATCTTT. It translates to CACDKRPRRGDTPNSYTGKLIF.